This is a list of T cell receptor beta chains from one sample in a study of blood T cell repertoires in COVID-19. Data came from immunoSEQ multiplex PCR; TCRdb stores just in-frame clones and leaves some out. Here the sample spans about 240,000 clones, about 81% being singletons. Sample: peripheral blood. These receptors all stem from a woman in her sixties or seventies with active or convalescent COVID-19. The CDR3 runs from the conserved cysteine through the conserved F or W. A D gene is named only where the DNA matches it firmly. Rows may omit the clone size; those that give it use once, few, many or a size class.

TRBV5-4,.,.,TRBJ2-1,TGTGCCAGCAGCTTCAGCACTAGCTCCTACAATGAGCAGTTCTTC,CASSFSTSSYNEQFF
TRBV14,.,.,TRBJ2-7,TGTGCCAGCAGCCAAGCCCCAACGCTGCCTCGGGTCCACGAGCAGTACTTC,CASSQAPTLPRVHEQYF
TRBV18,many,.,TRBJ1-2,TGTGCCAGCTCACCGAGCACAGGGAACTATGGCTACACCTTC,CASSPSTGNYGYTF
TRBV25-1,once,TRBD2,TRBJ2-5,TGTGCCAGCAGTGGCCAGCGGGGGGGCGGGGAGACCCAGTACTTC,CASSGQRGGGETQYF
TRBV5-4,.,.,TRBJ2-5,TGTGCCAGCAGCTCAACAGGGCGCCAAGAGACCCAGTACTTC,CASSSTGRQETQYF
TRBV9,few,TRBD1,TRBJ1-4,TGTGCCAGCAGCGCGACAGGGGTATCTAATGAAAAACTGTTTTTT,CASSATGVSNEKLFF
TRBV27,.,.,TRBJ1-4,TGTGCCAGCAGTTTAGGCGCAGGGGTGGGGAGTGAAAAACTGTTTTTT,CASSLGAGVGSEKLFF
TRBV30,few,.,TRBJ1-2,TGTGCCTGGACCGCAGGGGACTATGGCTACACCTTC,CAWTAGDYGYTF
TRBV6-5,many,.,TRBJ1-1,TGTGCCAGCGTCCTACCACAGGGAGAAGCTTTCTTT,CASVLPQGEAFF
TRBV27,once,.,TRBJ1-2,TGTGCCAGCAGTTTATTAGGGGACACGGTGCTTGGCTACACCTTC,CASSLLGDTVLGYTF
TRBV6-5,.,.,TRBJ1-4,TGTGCCAGCAGTTACCCCGGGGGAGGGGATGAAAAACTGTTTTTT,CASSYPGGGDEKLFF